Below are 25 T cell receptor beta chains sequenced from a single sample in a study of blood T cell repertoires in COVID-19. Assay: immunoSEQ multiplex PCR; the TCRdb copy retains only in-frame clones and omits some. Of about 190,000 clones listed, 84% are singletons. The sequencing sample was made of peripheral blood. The receptors shown here come from a woman aged 65 to 85 with active or convalescent COVID-19.

This clone occurred a few times. CDR3 protein: CASSLVRGGKETQYF. For the CDR3, the DNA is TGTGCCAGCAGCTTAGTCCGCGGGGGTAAAGAGACCCAGTACTTC. The J gene is TRBJ2-5, the V gene TRBV7-8; 7 bases are a match to TRBD2. CDR3 length: 15 amino acids. Per the germline V gene, CDR1 is SGHVS and CDR2 is FQNEAQ. Germline trimming cut 1 base from V and 3 bases from J; bases unmatched to any gene: 5.

The chain carries TRBV18 and TRBJ1-1, with 10 bases fitting TRBD1. The trim removed 2 bases at V and 11 bases at J, leaving 8 bases unmatched. This CDR3 has 14 residues. The germline V gene has CDR1 KGHSH and CDR2 LQKENI. The DNA for the CDR3 is TGTGCCAGCTCACCAGCGACAGGGGGCGCTGGGGCTTTCTTT. Translated, it gives CASSPATGGAGAFF.

The chain uses TRBV5-4 and TRBJ2-2, with a possible D match to TRBD1 (6 bases). This CDR3 contains 15 residues. V lost 4 bases to trimming and J lost 7 bases, with 17 bases between them. The germline CDR1 and CDR2 sequences are SGHNT and YYREEE (reference sequence). CDR3 protein: CASSHRELRDGELFF. The CDR3 region has the DNA TGTGCCAGCAGCCACAGGGAGTTAAGGGACGGGGAGCTGTTTTTT.

The CDR3 DNA follows: TGTGCCAGCATACAGGGTCTCTCGGATTTGGGGCCCCTCCACTTT. Amino acid sequence: CASIQGLSDLGPLHF. This chain links TRBV2 with TRBJ1-6, with a weak D call TRBD1 (6 bases). CDR1 and CDR2 (germline): SNHLY, FYNNEI. The CDR3 sequence is 15 residues long. V was clipped by 7 bases and J by 13 bases, with 23 bases between them.

The chain carries TRBV6-5 and TRBJ1-2; the D is unclear. Germline CDR1 is MNHEY and CDR2 is SVGAGI. Trimming left V 7 bases short and J 8 bases short, with 14 bases between. The CDR3 covers 12 residues. CDR3 coding DNA: TGTGCCAGCATCTCCCCGAGGGAGGGCTACACCTTC. Translated, it gives CASISPREGYTF.

This sequence joins TRBV19 and TRBJ1-2; 7 bases fit TRBD1. V was clipped by 2 bases and J by 2 bases; unmatched bases: 5. The CDR3 length is 15 residues. Germline V gives CDR1 LNHDA, CDR2 SQIVND (reference sequence). The CDR3 bases are TGTGCCAGTAGTATACGTGGACAGGCCAACTATGGCTACACCTTC. Protein: CASSIRGQANYGYTF.

This clone was detected only a few times. The chain is built from TRBV9 and TRBJ2-7, with D possibly being TRBD2 (7 bases). The V gene lost 4 bases and the J gene lost 5 bases, with 19 bases spanning the gap. Germline CDR1 reads SGDLS; CDR2 reads YYNGEE. This CDR3 is built from 15 residues. CDR3 in DNA: TGTGCCAGCAGCCGGGGGGCAGGGGACATGGACGAGCAGTACTTC. As protein: CASSRGAGDMDEQYF. The full variable domain, in which reference TRBV9 and TRBJ2-7 provide the parts outside the CDR3, is DSGVTQTPKHLITATGQRVTLRCSPRSGDLSVYWYQQSLDQGLQFLIQYYNGEERAKGNILERFSAQQFPDLHSELNLSSLELGDSALYFCASSRGAGDMDEQYFGPGTRLTVT.

CDR3 amino acids: CASSFQAVDYEQYF. In nucleotides, the CDR3 is TGTGCCAGCAGTTTCCAGGCTGTTGACTACGAGCAGTACTTC. The genes are TRBV27 and TRBJ2-7, with D unclear. Trimming left V 3 bases short and J 3 bases short, with 12 bases between. Germline lookup yields CDR1 MNHEY and CDR2 SMNVEV (reference sequence). The CDR3 length is 14 residues.

The genes are TRBV6-2 or TRBV6-3 and TRBJ2-1, with 7 bases matching TRBD2. This CDR3 spans 13 amino acids. Germline V gene data show CDR1 as MNHEY and CDR2 as SVGEGT. With V trimmed by 5 bases and J by 8 bases, 6 bases remained unmatched. The CDR3 DNA sequence: TGTGCCAGCAGTCGCGGGAGTGATCATGAGCAGTTCTTC. This sequence encodes CASSRGSDHEQFF.

The V gene is TRBV18, the J gene TRBJ2-7; TRBD1 aligns across 7 bases. V lost 2 bases to trimming and J lost 2 bases; unmatched junction nucleotides: 0. Germline V gene data show CDR1 as KGHSH and CDR2 as LQKENI. The CDR3 runs to 13 residues. CDR3 nucleotide sequence: TGTGCCAGCTCACCAGGGACAGCCTACGAGCAGTACTTC. Protein product: CASSPGTAYEQYF.

This clone was detected once. This chain uses TRBV3-1 (or the pseudogene TRBV3-2) with TRBJ2-1; maybe TRBD2 (5 bases). Germline V gene data show CDR1 as LGHDT and CDR2 as YNNKEL (reference sequence). The CDR3 is 16 amino acids. Trimming left V 1 base short and J 8 bases short, with 18 bases between. The CDR3 sequence: CASSQGLAKGMHEQFF. The CDR3 nucleotides read TGTGCCAGCAGCCAAGGGCTAGCAAAGGGAATGCATGAGCAGTTCTTC.

V gene TRBV27 combines with J gene TRBJ2-7, with 10 bases fitting TRBD1. From germline, CDR1 is MNHEY and CDR2 SMNVEV (reference sequence). CDR3 size: 13 residues. Trimming took 4 bases from V and 4 from J; bases not matched to a gene: 1. CDR3 sequence reads: CASSSGQGYEQYF. In DNA, the CDR3 is TGTGCCAGCAGTTCGGGACAGGGGTACGAGCAGTACTTC.

V gene TRBV5-5 combines with J gene TRBJ2-7; 8 bases match TRBD1. V lost 0 bases, J lost 5 bases, and 10 bases stayed unmatched. CDR1 is SGHKS, CDR2 YYEKEE, per germline (reference sequence). The CDR3 is made up of 16 amino acids. The CDR3 is CASSLARRDRGHEQYF. CDR3 bases: TGTGCCAGCAGCTTGGCTCGTCGAGACAGGGGTCACGAGCAGTACTTC.

V is TRBV19 and J is TRBJ1-2, with 7 bases aligning to TRBD1. The V gene's germline CDR1 is LNHDA and CDR2 SQIVND (reference sequence). J was trimmed by 4 bases and V by 9 bases; bases with no gene match: 23. The CDR3 runs to 18 residues. The CDR3 bases are TGTGCCAGCAGAATGACCGGGACAGTGCAGGAGGTGGGCTATGGCTACACCTTC. Translated, it gives CASRMTGTVQEVGYGYTF.

CDR3 in DNA: TGTGCCAGCAGTGAAGGCGGACTAGCGGGAAGTGAGCAGTTCTTC. As protein: CASSEGGLAGSEQFF. V gene TRBV6-1 combines with J gene TRBJ2-1; 12 positions agree with TRBD2. Germline CDR1 is MNHNS and CDR2 is SASEGT. With V trimmed by 1 base and J by 9 bases, 4 bases remained unmatched. This CDR3 is 15 amino acids long.

The chain has TRBV23-1 and TRBJ2-7; TRBD1 agrees at 7 bases. TRBV23-1 is identified as an open reading frame with a role that is uncertain. There are 13 residues in the CDR3. V lost 9 bases, J lost 11 bases, and 16 bases stayed unmatched. The CDR3 DNA reads TGCGCCAGGGAAAGCCGGACAGGCGTGTACAAGTACTTC. It specifies CARESRTGVYKYF.

The rearrangement joins TRBV15 to TRBJ2-3, with D possibly being TRBD1 (5 bases). The CDR3 extends over 15 amino acids. Germline CDR1 reads LNHNV; CDR2 reads YYDKDF (reference sequence). Trimming removed 3 bases at V and 3 bases at J, with 13 bases between. DNA of the CDR3: TGTGCCACCAGCAGGAACAGGAATCCAACAGATACGCAGTATTTT. Its translation: CATSRNRNPTDTQYF.

The chain carries TRBV5-1 and TRBJ2-3, with D possibly TRBD2 on 6 matching bases. The CDR3 runs to 12 residues. Deletions cut 5 bases from V and 7 bases from J, with 11 bases between. Germline-derived CDR1 and CDR2 are SGHRS and YFSETQ. CDR3: CASSLGTYTQYF. The CDR3 DNA follows: TGCGCCAGCAGTCTAGGGACTTATACGCAGTATTTT.

The rearrangement joins TRBV3-1 (or the pseudogene TRBV3-2) to TRBJ1-1, with 8 bases lining up with TRBD1. Germline values: CDR1 LGHDT, CDR2 YNNKEL (reference sequence). The CDR3 extends over 14 amino acids. V lost 4 bases to trimming and J lost 7 bases; unmatched junction nucleotides: 8. Here the CDR3 DNA reads TGTGCCAGCAGCCCTGACAGGGGAACAGGTGAAGCTTTCTTT. Translation: CASSPDRGTGEAFF.

This clone was picked up one time. The chain uses TRBV5-1 and TRBJ2-1; tentative D call: TRBD2 (6 bases). The germline V gene encodes CDR1 SGHRS and CDR2 YFSETQ. This CDR3 spans 15 amino acids. Trimming shortened V by 4 bases and J by 0 bases, and 11 bases separated the two germline ends. CDR3 in amino acids: CASSHAGYSYNEQFF. Written as DNA, the CDR3 is TGCGCCAGCAGCCACGCGGGATACTCCTACAATGAGCAGTTCTTC.

The genes are TRBV6-5 and TRBJ1-5; no reliable D call. The CDR3 covers 12 residues. Trimming stripped 5 bases from V and 3 bases from J, with 5 bases between. Germline assignment: CDR1 MNHEY and CDR2 SVGAGI. CDR3 sequence: CASSKLNQPQHF. The CDR3 DNA is TGTGCCAGCAGTAAACTCAATCAGCCCCAGCATTTT.

J is TRBJ2-6 and V is TRBV28; perhaps TRBD1 as D (6 bases). This CDR3 spans 15 amino acids. The V gene lost 6 bases and the J gene lost 0 bases, with 9 bases spanning the gap. Per germline, CDR1 MDHEN and CDR2 SYDVKM. The CDR3 DNA follows: TGTGCCAGCAGCGAGGACAGCTCTGGGGCCAACGTCCTGACTTTC. It codes for CASSEDSSGANVLTF. Variable domain in full (rest from reference TRBV28 and TRBJ2-6): DVKVTQSSRYLVKRTGEKVFLECVQDMDHENMFWYRQDPGLGLRLIYFSYDVKMKEKGDIPEGYSVSREKKERFSLILESASTNQTSMYLCASSEDSSGANVLTFGAGSRLTVL.

This chain links TRBV7-2 with TRBJ1-3; TRBD1 matches 8 bases. Germline V gene data show CDR1 as SGHTA and CDR2 as FQGNSA. Trimming removed 4 bases from V and 4 bases from J; junction bases left unmatched: 9. The CDR3 has 16 amino acids. The CDR3 protein is CASSSLVQGAGNTIYF. The CDR3 DNA follows: TGTGCCAGCAGCTCCCTTGTGCAGGGGGCCGGAAACACCATATATTTT. The full variable domain, its missing parts supplied by reference TRBV7-2 and TRBJ1-3, is GAGVSQSPSNKVTEKGKDVELRCDPISGHTALYWYRQSLGQGLEFLIYFQGNSAPDKSGLPSDRFSAERTGGSVSTLTIQRTQQEDSAVYLCASSSLVQGAGNTIYFGEGSWLTVV.

This chain joins TRBV19 and TRBJ1-1; 8 bases are a match to TRBD1. The CDR3 loop spans 14 amino acids. From germline, CDR1 is LNHDA and CDR2 SQIVND (reference sequence). The J segment lost 4 bases and the V segment lost 6 bases, leaving 7 bases of the junction unmatched. CDR3 region: CASSRRQGTTEAFF. In DNA form, the CDR3 reads TGTGCCAGTAGCCGCCGACAGGGGACCACTGAAGCTTTCTTT.

The chain combines TRBV18 with TRBJ2-1; 8 bases line up with TRBD1. V lost 3 bases to trimming and J lost 1 base; unmatched junction nucleotides: 2. This CDR3 contains 15 residues. The germline V gene has CDR1 KGHSH and CDR2 LQKENI. CDR3: CASSPQGASYNEQFF. The CDR3 DNA is TGTGCCAGCTCACCTCAGGGGGCATCCTACAATGAGCAGTTCTTC.